The T cell receptor beta chain described here comes from a study of post-analysis software for immune sequencing data. Comment on this clonotype: The antigen is undetermined.

Unique molecular identifiers were built into the TCR beta cDNA libraries. TCRdb called the PCR reads again in MiXCR, with one record for every CDR3 protein. In the table there are about half a million distinct CDR3 sequences, 34% of which are singletons. General observations from the study: Samples prepared in the same batch strongly co-clustered by F measure.

The sequence was collected from a girl younger than 18 with multiple sclerosis. Sequenced material: blood.

CDR3 sequence (DNA): TGTGCCAGCAGTTACCCCACGGGGAGACTCACCGGGGAGCTGTTTTTT. This encodes CASSYPTGRLTGELFF. The chain couples TRBV6-2 or TRBV6-3 to TRBJ2-2; perhaps TRBD2 as D (5 bases). Trimming removed 2 bases at V and 4 bases at J, with 14 bases between. The CDR3 is made up of 16 amino acids. Per the germline V gene, CDR1 is MNHEY and CDR2 is SVGEGT.